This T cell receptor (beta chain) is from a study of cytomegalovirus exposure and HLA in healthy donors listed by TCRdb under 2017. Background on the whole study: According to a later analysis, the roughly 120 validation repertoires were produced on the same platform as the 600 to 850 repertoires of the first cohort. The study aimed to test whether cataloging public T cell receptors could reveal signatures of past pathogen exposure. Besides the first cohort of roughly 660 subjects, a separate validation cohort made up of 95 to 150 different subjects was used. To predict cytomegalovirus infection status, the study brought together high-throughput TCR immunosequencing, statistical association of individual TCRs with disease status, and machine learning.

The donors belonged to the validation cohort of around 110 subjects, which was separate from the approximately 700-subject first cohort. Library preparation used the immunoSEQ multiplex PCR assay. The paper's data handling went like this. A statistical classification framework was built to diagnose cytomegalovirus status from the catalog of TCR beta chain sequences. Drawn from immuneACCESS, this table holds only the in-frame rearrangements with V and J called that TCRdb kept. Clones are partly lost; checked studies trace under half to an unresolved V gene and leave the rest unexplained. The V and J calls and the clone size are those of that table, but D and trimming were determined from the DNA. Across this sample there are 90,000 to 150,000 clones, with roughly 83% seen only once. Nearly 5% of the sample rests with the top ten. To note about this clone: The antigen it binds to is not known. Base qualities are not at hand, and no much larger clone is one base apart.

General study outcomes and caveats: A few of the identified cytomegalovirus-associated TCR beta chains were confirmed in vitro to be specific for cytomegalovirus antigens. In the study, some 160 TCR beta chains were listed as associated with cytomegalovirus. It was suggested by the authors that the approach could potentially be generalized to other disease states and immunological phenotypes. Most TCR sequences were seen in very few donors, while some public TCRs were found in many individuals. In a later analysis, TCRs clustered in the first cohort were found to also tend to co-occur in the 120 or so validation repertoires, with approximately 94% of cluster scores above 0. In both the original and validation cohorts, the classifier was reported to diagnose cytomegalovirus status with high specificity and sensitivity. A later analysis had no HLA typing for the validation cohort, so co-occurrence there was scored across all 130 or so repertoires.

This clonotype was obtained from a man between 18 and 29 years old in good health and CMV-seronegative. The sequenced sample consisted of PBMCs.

The nucleotide sequence is given as TGTGCCAGCTCACCAGGCTCGCCATATGGCTACACCTTC. It codes for CASSPGSPYGYTF. The V and J segments used are TRBV18 and TRBJ1-2; too little of a D gene remains to name it. Counted from cysteine to phenylalanine, this CDR3 has 13 amino acids. Here the CDR3 DNA is all that survives: 39 bases in frame from base 1. V is clipped by 2 bases and J by 5 bases, and the sequence between their germline boundaries is 9 bases long. CDR1 is given as KGHSH and CDR2 as LQKENI, both from the germline V gene.